These 22 T cell receptor beta chains were all obtained from the same sample, sequenced in a study of blood T cells in healthy people across ages. A sample-barcoded 5' primer and a J-beta primer mix were used in a second PCR of roughly 7 to 11 cycles. Via MiXCR, TCRdb re-called the 5' RACE reads, giving one row per CDR3 protein. The data contain 1.5 million or so distinct CDR3 sequences, 42% of them singletons. The sample comprised blood. Receptor source: a woman between 18 and 29 years old in good health.

Only one count was recorded for this clonotype. Relative to the germline gene, one junction end is altered; a read error may explain this. This chain connects TRBV6-5 to TRBJ1-2; possibly TRBD1 for D (6 bases). The CDR3 length is 14 residues. Per the germline V gene, CDR1 is MNHEY and CDR2 is SVGAGI. The CDR3 spells CACSSSGGGSGYTF. CDR3 in DNA: TGTGCCTGCAGTTCCTCGGGGGGGGGCTCGGGCTACACCTTC.

This clonotype showed up just a few times. V is TRBV12-3 or TRBV12-4 and J is TRBJ2-5; TRBD2 is a possible D gene (7 bases). The end of the DNA is better explained by TRBJ2-7, so the J call may be wrong. The CDR3 contains 15 residues. DNA for the CDR3: TGTGCCAGCAGCCAAACAGGGAGGGCTTATTACGAGCAGTACTTC. Translating it yields CASSQTGRAYYEQYF.

The V and J genes are TRBV7-9 and TRBJ2-3; 7 nucleotides agree with TRBD2. The CDR3 sequence is 19 residues long. Germline V gene data show CDR1 as SEHNR and CDR2 as FQNEAQ (reference sequence). Germline trimming cut 7 bases from V and 2 bases from J; bases unmatched to any gene: 21. The CDR3 DNA follows: TGTGCCAGCAAGCGTATTAGAAGCGGGGACCGAAAAATCACAGATACGCAGTATTTT. Translated, it gives CASKRIRSGDRKITDTQYF.

The chain links TRBV27 to TRBJ2-7, with 7 bases that match TRBD1. CDR3 length equals 15 residues. J lost 2 bases, V lost 4 bases, and 8 bases had no gene match. Germline V gene sequence: CDR1 MNHEY, CDR2 SMNVEV (reference sequence). The chain's CDR3 is CASSWGLGTAYEQYF. For the CDR3, the DNA is TGTGCCAGCAGTTGGGGGCTCGGGACAGCCTACGAGCAGTACTTC.

There are a few counts of this clonotype. The chain employs TRBV12-3 or TRBV12-4 and TRBJ2-7; D might be TRBD1 or TRBD2, each matching 5 bases. V was pared by 6 bases and J by 6 bases, with 18 bases between. CDR3 size: 14 residues. The CDR3 here is CASSYSGTTPEQYF. In nucleotides, the CDR3 is TGTGCCAGCAGCTATTCCGGGACCACGCCCGAGCAGTACTTC.

The chain carries TRBV7-9 and TRBJ2-5, with D possibly being TRBD1 (5 bases). Per the germline V gene, CDR1 is SEHNR and CDR2 is FQNEAQ (reference sequence). Trimming left V 5 bases short and J 3 bases short, with 13 bases between. The CDR3 sequence is 14 residues long. The CDR3, as DNA: TGTGCCAGCAGCACTCACAGGTTAGAAGAGACCCAGTACTTC. Amino acid sequence: CASSTHRLEETQYF.

This clonotype occurred a few times. The V call is TRBV28, the J call TRBJ1-6; no clear D. V was shortened by 7 bases and J by 4 bases, with 11 bases between the two germline ends. This CDR3 has 14 residues. Germline CDR1 and CDR2: MDHEN and SYDVKM. The CDR3 sequence is CASIPLGYNSPLHF. The CDR3 DNA reads TGTGCCAGCATCCCCCTGGGGTATAATTCACCCCTCCACTTT. Full variable domain (rest looked up from reference TRBV28 and TRBJ1-6): DVKVTQSSRYLVKRTGEKVFLECVQDMDHENMFWYRQDPGLGLRLIYFSYDVKMKEKGDIPEGYSVSREKKERFSLILESASTNQTSMYLCASIPLGYNSPLHFGNGTRLTVT.

A few counts support this clonotype. The chain carries TRBV7-2 and TRBJ2-3; the D is unclear. Deletions cut 3 bases from V and 1 base from J, with 11 bases between. CDR3 length equals 15 residues. Germline loops: CDR1 SGHTA, CDR2 FQGNSA. Here the CDR3 DNA reads TGTGCCAGCAGCTTTTTGGGTGCTGGCACAGATACGCAGTATTTT. It yields the protein CASSFLGAGTDTQYF.

The V gene is TRBV28, the J gene TRBJ1-6, with D possibly being TRBD1 (5 bases). V was shortened by 7 bases and J by 6 bases, with 10 bases between the two germline ends. This CDR3 comprises 13 residues. Per germline, CDR1 MDHEN and CDR2 SYDVKM. The CDR3 here is CASTRGINSPLHF. CDR3 DNA: TGTGCCAGCACTCGGGGGATTAATTCACCCCTCCACTTT.

This clonotype was found once. The rearrangement uses TRBV7-9 and TRBJ2-4, with TRBD2 matching 14 bases. Judging by the DNA end, TRBJ2-7 fits better; the J call may be wrong. There are 17 residues in the CDR3. The germline CDR1 and CDR2 sequences are SEHNR and FQNEAQ (reference sequence). CDR3 in amino acids: CASSTQTGLAGAYEQYF. In DNA, the CDR3 is TGTGCCAGCAGCACACAAACGGGACTAGCGGGAGCCTACGAGCAGTACTTC.

The chain combines TRBV7-3 with TRBJ2-7; D possibly matches TRBD1 or TRBD2 (6 bases each). Between the trimmed V and J ends, which lost 5 bases and 0 bases, there was a span of 11 bases. The CDR3 spans 14 residues. Germline V gives CDR1 SGHTA, CDR2 FQGTGA. CDR3 sequence (DNA): TGTGCCAGCAGCGAAGGGGGGTTCTCCTACGAGCAGTACTTC. It specifies CASSEGGFSYEQYF.

To note about this clonotype: The junction departs from germline at one end; a sequencing error may be responsible. The V call is TRBV28, the J call TRBJ2-1, with D perhaps TRBD2 (5 bases). CDR3 length: 18 residues. Germline V CDR1 and CDR2: MDHEN, SYDVKM. The CDR3 sequence: CASGLAPTRTLSYNEQFF. The CDR3 DNA sequence: TGTGCCAGCGGTTTGGCCCCAACCCGGACTCTATCCTACAATGAGCAGTTCTTC.

The DNA for the CDR3 is TGTGCCAGCAGCCAAGCAGAAGTTACTAATGAAAAACTGTTTTTT. It encodes CASSQAEVTNEKLFF. V is TRBV4-2 and J is TRBJ1-4; D remains unclear. Trimming stripped 1 base from V and 2 bases from J, with 8 bases between. CDR3 size: 15 residues. Looked up from germline, CDR1 is LGHNA and CDR2 is YNFKEQ.

The CDR3 is CAWSATWTSGFNNEQFF. CDR3 nucleotides: TGTGCCTGGAGTGCTACCTGGACTAGCGGATTTAACAATGAGCAGTTCTTC. The chain carries TRBV30 and TRBJ2-1, with 10 nucleotides matching TRBD2. V lost 1 base, J lost 5 bases, and 11 bases stayed unmatched. The CDR3 is 17 amino acids. Germline CDR1 is GTSNPN and CDR2 is SVGIG (reference sequence).

V is TRBV2 and J is TRBJ1-6; TRBD1 matches at 7 bases. CDR3 length: 13 amino acids. Germline CDR1 reads SNHLY; CDR2 reads FYNNEI. V trimming: 6 bases; J trimming: 8 bases; junction bases outside the gene matches: 4. The CDR3: CASRNDRDSPLHF. CDR3 bases: TGTGCCAGCAGAAACGACAGGGATTCACCCCTCCACTTT. The entire variable domain, with the rest obtained from reference TRBV2 and TRBJ1-6, is as follows: EPEVTQTPSHQVTQMGQEVILRCVPISNHLYFYWYRQILGQKVEFLVSFYNNEISEKSEIFDDQFSVERPDGSNFTLKIRSTKLEDSAMYFCASRNDRDSPLHFGNGTRLTVT.

Turning to this clonotype: It may be a read error: a sequence one base away is much more abundant. The chain is built from TRBV5-1 and TRBJ2-1, with 10 bases identical to TRBD2. The J call is uncertain, as TRBJ2-7 better fits the DNA end. Per the germline V gene, CDR1 is SGHRS and CDR2 is YFSETQ. CDR3 length: 12 amino acids. The CDR3 reads CASRLAGNEQYF. CDR3 in DNA: TGCGCCAGCAGACTAGCGGGAAATGAGCAGTACTTC.

The sample holds a few counts of this clonotype. The rearrangement joins TRBV11-2 to TRBJ1-2; D is unresolved. CDR1 SGHAT and CDR2 FQNNGV come from the germline V gene. This CDR3 has 13 residues. Deletions cut 1 base from V and 4 bases from J, with 7 bases between. The CDR3 here is CASSLVGAYGYTF. CDR3 DNA: TGTGCCAGCAGCTTAGTCGGTGCCTATGGCTACACCTTC.

The chain joins TRBV3-1 to TRBJ1-2, with D tentatively TRBD1 (6 bases). The CDR3 extends over 18 amino acids. Germline CDR1 is LGHDT and CDR2 is YNNKEL (reference sequence). Trimming left V 1 base short and J 0 bases short, with 18 bases between. CDR3 coding DNA: TGTGCCAGCAGCCAAGTTAGATCGGTAGGGGGACCTAACTATGGCTACACCTTC. Translation: CASSQVRSVGGPNYGYTF. Full variable domain (outside the CDR3, taken from reference TRBV3-1 and TRBJ1-2): DTAVSQTPKYLVTQMGNDKSIKCEQNLGHDTMYWYKQDSKKFLKIMFSYNNKELIINETVPNRFSPKSPDKAHLNLHINSLELGDSAVYFCASSQVRSVGGPNYGYTFGSGTRLTVV.

This clonotype has only a few counts. The V call is TRBV29-1, the J call TRBJ1-4; the D gene is possibly TRBD1 (6 bases). Trimming removed 6 bases at V and 0 bases at J, with 14 bases between. The CDR3 consists of 15 residues. CDR1 is SQVTM and CDR2 is ANQGSEA in the germline V gene. In nucleotides, the CDR3 is TGCAGCGTATCCACAGGGTCCTCAACTAATGAAAAACTGTTTTTT. Amino acid sequence: CSVSTGSSTNEKLFF.

This chain links TRBV29-1 with TRBJ1-2; maybe TRBD1 (6 bases). There are 12 residues in the CDR3. CDR1 and CDR2 (germline): SQVTM, ANQGSEA. The V end was cut by 2 bases, the J end by 8 bases, with 12 bases between. In DNA, the CDR3 is TGCAGCGTTGAATTGGGGGGCTGGGGCTACACCTTC. Amino acid sequence: CSVELGGWGYTF.

This clonotype has more than one count but fewer than ten. This sequence joins TRBV14 and TRBJ1-2; 12 bases map to TRBD1. Germline V CDR1 and CDR2: SGHDN, FVKESK. The CDR3 consists of 14 residues. The V segment lost 3 bases and the J segment 7 bases; nucleotides outside the gene matches: 3. The CDR3 nucleotides are TGTGCCAGCAGCCAGGGGACAGGGGGCACTGGCTACACCTTC. Translated: CASSQGTGGTGYTF.

The J gene is TRBJ1-2, the V gene TRBV6-5; D gene unclear. The CDR3 consists of 14 residues. Deletions cut 6 bases from V and 4 bases from J, with 15 bases between. Germline V gene data show CDR1 as MNHEY and CDR2 as SVGAGI. CDR3 nucleotides: TGTGCCAGCAGCCGAGACGGGAGCAGCTATGGCTACACCTTC. It is translated as CASSRDGSSYGYTF.